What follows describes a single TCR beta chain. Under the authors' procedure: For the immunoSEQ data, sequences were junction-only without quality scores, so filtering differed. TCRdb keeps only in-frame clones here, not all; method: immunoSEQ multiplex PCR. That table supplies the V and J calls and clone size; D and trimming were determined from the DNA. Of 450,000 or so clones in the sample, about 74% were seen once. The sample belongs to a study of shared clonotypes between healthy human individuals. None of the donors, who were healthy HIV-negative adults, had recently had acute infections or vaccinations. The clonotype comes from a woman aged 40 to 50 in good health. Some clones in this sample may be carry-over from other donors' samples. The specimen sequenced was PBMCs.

This CDR3 reads CASSLNSNQPQHF. The CDR3 region has the DNA TGTGCCAGCAGCCTCAATAGCAATCAGCCCCAGCATTTT. The chain links TRBV2 to TRBJ1-5; D gene ambiguous. The CDR3 extends over 13 amino acids. Trimming left V 6 bases short and J 0 bases short, with 6 bases between. Germline CDR1 reads SNHLY; CDR2 reads FYNNEI.